A single sample gave rise to the 26 T cell receptor beta chains below, sequenced in a study of vaccination and CD4 T cells after COVID-19 (dated by TCRdb to between 2021 and 2023). The meaning of the sample's treatment or condition label: approximately 9-day PBMC culture with coronavirus spike peptide pools or control peptides (ViraFEST assay). For these receptors, no antigen is known. The library was generated by PCR. Instrument on record: Illumina iSeq 100. DNA from cultured CD4+ T cells underwent TCR sequencing with the Oncomine TCR Beta short-read assay at the Johns Hopkins FTIC core. TCRdb trimmed public reads at Q25 via fastp, called clones via MiXCR and kept in-frame beta chains. Each record represents a unique CDR3 protein, reported with the most common genes and DNA among its rows. For this sample the table gives about 14,000 distinct CDR3 sequences, of which about 64% were detected only once. 6.2% of the sample rests with the top ten.

The material sequenced was CD4+ T cells from blood, cultured in vitro. The receptors were gathered from a human donor who had recovered from COVID-19.

The V gene is TRBV6-1, the J gene TRBJ1-5; the D gene is possibly TRBD1 (6 bases). This CDR3 is 15 amino acids long. Germline CDR1 reads MNHNS; CDR2 reads SASEGT. V dropped 6 bases and J dropped 2 bases, with 14 bases sitting between them. The CDR3 region has the DNA TGTGCCAGCAGGTCCGGGACAAGCGGCAATCAGCCCCAGCATTTT. Amino acid sequence: CASRSGTSGNQPQHF.

The chain uses TRBV5-1 and TRBJ1-1, with D possibly matching TRBD1 (5 bases). V dropped 1 base and J dropped 6 bases, with 13 bases sitting between them. In germline, CDR1 is SGHRS, CDR2 YFSETQ. This CDR3 has 14 residues. CDR3 in DNA: TGCGCCAGCAGCTTGAACGTGGGGGAATCTGAAGCTTTCTTT. Translated: CASSLNVGESEAFF. The complete variable domain, with remaining parts taken from reference TRBV5-1 and TRBJ1-1, reads KAGVTQTPRYLIKTRGQQVTLSCSPISGHRSVSWYQQTPGQGLQFLFEYFSETQRNKGNFPGRFSGRQFSNSRSEMNVSTLELGDSALYLCASSLNVGESEAFFGQGTRLTVV.

The table lists this clonotype with a count of one. The conserved phenylalanine or tryptophan is not found at the CDR3 terminus, so this likely reflects a read error. The chain recombines TRBV6-1 with TRBJ1-5; 7 bases align to TRBD1. CDR1 is MNHNS and CDR2 is SASEGT in the germline V gene. The CDR3 has 16 amino acids. V lost 6 bases to trimming and J lost 2 bases; unmatched junction nucleotides: 10. The DNA of the CDR3 is TGTGCCAGCAGGGGCCAGGGGGAAGGCGGCAATCAGCCCCAGCATTCT. This translates into CASRGQGEGGNQPQHS.

The chain couples TRBV20-1 to TRBJ1-5; TRBD1 agrees at 7 bases. The CDR3 consists of 15 residues. Germline V gene sequence: CDR1 DFQATT, CDR2 SNEGSKA (reference sequence). J lost 7 bases, V lost 2 bases, and 11 bases had no gene match. The CDR3 DNA sequence: TGCAGTGCTAGATCTAATTCAGGGGGTCGGCAGCCCCAGCATTTT. Its translation is CSARSNSGGRQPQHF.

This rearrangement joins TRBV20-1 to TRBJ1-1, with unresolved D. Per germline, CDR1 DFQATT and CDR2 SNEGSKA (reference sequence). Trimming took off 7 bases at V and 4 bases at J, with 16 bases between the two ends. The CDR3 runs 13 residues. CDR3 loop: CSVVGPRATEAFF. In DNA form, the CDR3 reads TGCAGTGTCGTCGGACCGAGGGCCACTGAAGCTTTCTTT.

This chain connects TRBV12-3 or TRBV12-4 to TRBJ1-1; TRBD1 might be the D (5 bases). This CDR3 is 15 amino acids long. The V and J ends lost 7 bases and 11 bases respectively, with 26 bases between them. In nucleotides, the CDR3 is TGTGCCAGCATTCCGGACGGGGCAGGACGGACGACGGCTTTCTTT. Translated: CASIPDGAGRTTAFF.

The rearrangement joins TRBV20-1 to TRBJ1-2, with 10 positions matching TRBD1. Germline V gene lookup returns CDR1 DFQATT and CDR2 SNEGSKA (reference sequence). V was clipped by 5 bases and J by 10 bases; unmatched bases: 13. This CDR3 contains 14 residues. The CDR3 reads CSADFRDRGTFYTF. The DNA of the CDR3 is TGCAGTGCTGACTTCCGGGACAGGGGAACCTTCTACACCTTC.

This clonotype showed up just a few times. The CDR3 bases are TGTGCCAGCAGCGCGCGACAGTTCTATGGCTACACCTTC. It yields the protein CASSARQFYGYTF. J is TRBJ1-2 and V is TRBV7-8; D is perhaps TRBD1 (5 bases). The CDR3 extends over 13 amino acids. The ends were cut back, 5 bases at V and 4 bases at J, with 11 bases in the middle. Germline V gene sequence: CDR1 SGHVS, CDR2 FQNEAQ.

The rearrangement joins TRBV7-3 to TRBJ1-1; a weak D match, TRBD1 (5 bases). The V gene's germline CDR1 is SGHTA and CDR2 FQGTGA. The CDR3 is 13 amino acids. V was pared by 3 bases and J by 4 bases, with 9 bases between. CDR3 residues: CASSLTDRTEAFF. The CDR3 DNA is TGTGCCAGCAGCTTGACAGACCGCACTGAAGCTTTCTTT.

This clonotype occurred once. The rearrangement uses TRBV5-5 and TRBJ2-5; D is possibly TRBD1 (6 bases). The ends were cut back, 0 bases at V and 2 bases at J, with 8 bases in the middle. Germline V CDR1 and CDR2: SGHKS, YYEKEE (reference sequence). There are 14 residues in the CDR3. CDR3 amino acids: CASSLGQAQETQYF. Written as DNA, the CDR3 is TGTGCCAGCAGCTTGGGACAGGCTCAAGAGACCCAGTACTTC.

There are a few counts of this clonotype. V gene TRBV10-2 combines with J gene TRBJ1-1, with D possibly matching TRBD1 (5 bases). V lost 6 bases and J lost 3, with 14 bases in between. From germline, CDR1 is WSHSY and CDR2 SAAADI. The CDR3 is 14 residues long. The chain's CDR3 is CASRFSGLYTEAFF. In DNA, the CDR3 is TGCGCCAGCAGGTTTTCGGGACTTTACACTGAAGCTTTCTTT.

V usage is TRBV7-9 and J usage is TRBJ2-3; D is uncertain. Trimming pared 3 bases from V and 1 base from J, leaving 11 bases between. The CDR3 length is 15 residues. Germline V gene sequence: CDR1 SEHNR, CDR2 FQNEAQ (reference sequence). The CDR3 sequence is CASSLGSYGTDTQYF. Here the CDR3 DNA reads TGTGCCAGCAGCTTGGGCAGCTATGGCACAGATACGCAGTATTTT.

The V gene is TRBV27, the J gene TRBJ2-3, with 9 positions matching TRBD1. This CDR3 is 15 amino acids long. V shed 5 bases, J shed 1 base, and the junction held 4 bases outside the gene matches. The germline V gene has CDR1 MNHEY and CDR2 SMNVEV (reference sequence). The DNA for the CDR3 is TGTGCCAGCAGTCAGGGACAGGGAGGCACAGATACGCAGTATTTT. Encoded protein: CASSQGQGGTDTQYF.

CDR3 sequence: CSARARGNEKLFF. The CDR3 DNA sequence: TGCAGTGCTAGGGCTCGAGGGAATGAAAAACTGTTTTTT. V is TRBV20-1 and J is TRBJ1-4; unclear D gene. V lost 3 bases and J 5 bases, leaving 10 bases between the germline ends. The CDR3 length is 13 residues. Germline V CDR1 and CDR2: DFQATT, SNEGSKA (reference sequence).

This clonotype was observed a handful of times. V and J are TRBV12-3 or TRBV12-4 and TRBJ1-2, with TRBD1 matching 11 bases. The CDR3 is 16 amino acids. Germline trimming cut 5 bases from V and 4 bases from J; bases unmatched to any gene: 9. The DNA of the CDR3 is TGTGCCAGCAGTCCCGGACAGGGGGCAAGTGTCTATGGCTACACCTTC. The encoded protein is CASSPGQGASVYGYTF.

The CDR3 region is CASSEQNSNQPQHF. CDR3 bases: TGTGCCAGCAGTGAACAGAATAGCAATCAGCCCCAGCATTTT. This chain connects TRBV6-4 to TRBJ1-5, with D hard to call. This CDR3 comprises 14 residues. Germline CDR1 and CDR2: MRHNA and SNTAGT. The germline V and J ends were trimmed by 3 bases and 0 bases, with 6 bases remaining between them.

As concerns this clonotype: An end of the junction does not agree with germline; a read error may underlie this. The chain uses TRBV7-9 and TRBJ1-2; D is undetermined. From germline, CDR1 is SEHNR and CDR2 FQNEAQ (reference sequence). The CDR3 has 15 residues. Written as DNA, the CDR3 is TGTGCCAGCAGTTTAGAGGGTAGGAGACCCTATGGCTACACCTTC. It specifies CASSLEGRRPYGYTF.

The CDR3 region has the DNA TGTGCCAGCCGGGCCGGGCTCCGCTATGGCTACACCTTC. It yields the protein CASRAGLRYGYTF. The chain is built from TRBV19 and TRBJ1-2; D not resolved. CDR1 and CDR2 from the germline V gene are LNHDA and SQIVND (reference sequence). The V end was cut by 9 bases, the J end by 4 bases, with 15 bases between. The CDR3 covers 13 residues.

The V call is TRBV27, the J call TRBJ1-2, with 7 bases lining up with TRBD1. The length of the CDR3 is 13 residues. Unmatched junction bases numbered 8, after V lost 8 bases and J lost 5 bases. Germline assignment: CDR1 MNHEY and CDR2 SMNVEV (reference sequence). The CDR3: CASATDRDYGYTF. The CDR3 DNA reads as TGTGCCAGCGCCACTGACAGGGATTATGGCTACACCTTC.

This clonotype came up once. The chain couples TRBV7-2 to TRBJ1-1; unclear D gene. Trimming left V 5 bases short and J 0 bases short, with 13 bases between. The germline V gene has CDR1 SGHTA and CDR2 FQGNSA. The CDR3 is 15 residues long. The CDR3 bases are TGTGCCAGCAGCGAAACGCCAGCTTTGAACACTGAAGCTTTCTTT. Residues: CASSETPALNTEAFF.

This clonotype was observed a handful of times. J is TRBJ1-1 and V is TRBV27; TRBD1 might be the D (6 bases). The CDR3 has 15 amino acids. Trimming removed 2 bases from V and 3 bases from J, with 13 bases in between. In germline, CDR1 is MNHEY, CDR2 SMNVEV (reference sequence). The CDR3 DNA reads as TGTGCCAGCAGTTTAAGAGACAGGACGGACACTGAAGCTTTCTTT. Its translation is CASSLRDRTDTEAFF.

This clonotype was detected a few times. Here the CDR3 DNA reads TGTGCCAGCAGTTTGCGGACTAGCGGATCCACAGATACGCAGTATTTT. It yields the protein CASSLRTSGSTDTQYF. The rearrangement joins TRBV12-3 or TRBV12-4 to TRBJ2-3; the match to TRBD2 covers 10 bases. CDR3 length: 16 amino acids. The V segment lost 3 bases and the J segment 2 bases; nucleotides outside the gene matches: 5.

The chain combines TRBV11-3 with TRBJ1-1, with D perhaps matching TRBD1 (6 bases). V shed 6 bases and J shed 1 base, with 21 bases lying between them. The CDR3 runs 17 residues. CDR1 is SGHNT, CDR2 YENEEA, per germline. Here the CDR3 reads CASRHEGRHRENTEAFF. The CDR3 DNA reads as TGTGCCAGCAGACATGAAGGGAGGCACAGGGAGAACACTGAAGCTTTCTTT. Full variable domain (rest looked up from reference TRBV11-3 and TRBJ1-1): EAGVVQSPRYKIIEKKQPVAFWCNPISGHNTLYWYLQNLGQGPELLIRYENEEAVDDSQLPKDRFSAERLKGVDSTLKIQPAELGDSAVYLCASRHEGRHRENTEAFFGQGTRLTVV.

V usage is TRBV6-1 and J usage is TRBJ1-2, with D possibly TRBD1 on 5 matching bases. The germline V gene encodes CDR1 MNHNS and CDR2 SASEGT. This CDR3 comprises 13 residues. Trimming removed 6 bases at V and 3 bases at J, with 11 bases between. The CDR3 sequence is CASRAGLDYGYTF. The CDR3 DNA reads TGTGCCAGCAGAGCAGGGCTCGACTATGGCTACACCTTC.

The chain employs TRBV2 and TRBJ1-5; 9 bases line up with TRBD1. Germline assignment: CDR1 SNHLY and CDR2 FYNNEI. The CDR3 contains 14 residues. V shed 6 bases, J shed 6 bases, and the junction held 6 bases outside the gene matches. The CDR3 DNA reads as TGTGCCAGCAGCAGGGACAGGGAGAGTCAGCCCCAGCATTTT. Translating gives CASSRDRESQPQHF.

This clonotype was recorded only once. The V call is TRBV7-9, the J call TRBJ1-5; D is unclear. V was trimmed by 3 bases and J by 1 base, leaving 7 bases between them. Germline values: CDR1 SEHNR, CDR2 FQNEAQ (reference sequence). The CDR3 length is 14 residues. CDR3 DNA: TGTGCCAGCAGCTTCCGGGGAAGCAATCAGCCCCAGCATTTT. This codes for CASSFRGSNQPQHF. Complete variable domain (other parts from reference TRBV7-9 and TRBJ1-5): DTGVSQNPRHKITKRGQNVTFRCDPISEHNRLYWYRQTLGQGPEFLTYFQNEAQLEKSRLLSDRFSAERPKGSFSTLEIQRTEQGDSAMYLCASSFRGSNQPQHFGDGTRLSIL.